This T cell receptor (beta chain) was found in a study of T cells in Graves' hyperthyroidism and ophthalmopathy. In this sample, this clonotype turned up many times. Germline CDR1 and CDR2: SGHAT and FQDESV (reference sequence). V dropped 1 base and J dropped 0 bases, with 10 bases sitting between them. This CDR3 has 16 amino acids. RNA transcripts provided the source from which TCR beta CDR3 regions were amplified. The TCR CDR3 first-round RT-PCR relied on the HTBI primer set. TCRdb reanalysed the multiplex PCR reads using MiXCR and keeps one entry per CDR3 protein. This table holds about 480,000 distinct CDR3 sequences, around a quarter found once.

The gene calls are TRBV11-1 and TRBJ1-3; possible D gene TRBD1, 5 bases. This receptor was obtained from a woman aged 25 to 39 with Graves' ophthalmopathy. Sample: blood. The CDR3, as DNA: TGTGCCAGCAGCTTAGTAGGACAACCCTCTGGAAACACCATATATTTT. It encodes CASSLVGQPSGNTIYF. Full variable domain (outside the CDR3, taken from reference TRBV11-1 and TRBJ1-3): EAEVAQSPRYKITEKSQAVAFWCDPISGHATLYWYRQILGQGPELLVQFQDESVVDDSQLPKDRFSAERLKGVDSTLKIQPAELGDSAMYLCASSLVGQPSGNTIYFGEGSWLTVV.